The 32 T cell receptor beta chains in this list originate from one sample, sequenced in a study of T cell responses to AZD1222 COVID-19 vaccine. Assay used: immunoSEQ multiplex PCR; TCRdb lists only in-frame clones, some missing. The sample records 120,000 to 150,000 clones, around 90% being singletons. Here the sequenced sample was peripheral blood, taken 28 days after the second AZD1222 dose. These receptors were taken from an adult who received the AZD1222 COVID-19 vaccine.

A few counts support this clone. Distinct nucleotide sequences in the sample also encode this CDR3. This chain links TRBV7-9 with TRBJ1-4; TRBD1 is a possible D gene (5 bases). CDR3 length: 14 residues. V lost 5 bases, J lost 3 bases, and 10 bases lay in between. Germline-derived CDR1 and CDR2 are SEHNR and FQNEAQ (reference sequence). Written as DNA, the CDR3 is TGTGCCAGCAGCCTTATGGGACCTAATGAAAAACTGTTTTTT. Residues: CASSLMGPNEKLFF.

The J gene is TRBJ1-1, the V gene TRBV19; D not resolved. CDR1 is LNHDA, CDR2 SQIVND, per germline (reference sequence). CDR3 length equals 15 residues. The germline V and J ends were trimmed by 2 bases and 0 bases, with 10 bases remaining between them. CDR3 bases: TGTGCCAGTAGTATATTCTGGAGCATGAACACTGAAGCTTTCTTT. This gives the protein CASSIFWSMNTEAFF. Combining the CDR3 with reference TRBV19 and TRBJ1-1 gives the whole variable domain DGGITQSPKYLFRKEGQNVTLSCEQNLNHDAMYWYRQDPGQGLRLIYYSQIVNDFQKGDIAEGYSVSREKKESFPLTVTSAQKNPTAFYLCASSIFWSMNTEAFFGQGTRLTVV.

The rearrangement joins TRBV27 to TRBJ2-7; perhaps TRBD1 as D (6 bases). The CDR3 loop spans 12 amino acids. V lost 2 bases, J lost 5 bases, and 7 bases lay in between. The germline gives CDR1 MNHEY, CDR2 SMNVEV (reference sequence). This CDR3 is CASSLTGNEQYF. CDR3 coding DNA: TGTGCCAGCAGTTTAACAGGGAACGAGCAGTACTTC.

This chain links TRBV27 with TRBJ1-1; a weak D match, TRBD1 (5 bases). The germline CDR1 and CDR2 sequences are MNHEY and SMNVEV (reference sequence). V was cut by 5 bases and J by 7 bases, with 11 bases left in between. CDR3 length equals 12 residues. The CDR3 nucleotides read TGTGCCAGCAGTAACACAGGAGTTGAAGCTTTCTTT. Encoded protein: CASSNTGVEAFF.

V usage is TRBV28 and J usage is TRBJ1-3; TRBD1 is a possible D gene (6 bases). CDR3 size: 15 residues. CDR1 is MDHEN and CDR2 is SYDVKM in the germline V gene. V dropped 2 bases and J dropped 3 bases, with 11 bases sitting between them. CDR3 in DNA: TGTGCCAGCAGTTTAGGGGGGGCGAGTGGAAACACCATATATTTT. It translates to CASSLGGASGNTIYF.

This sequence joins TRBV6-5 and TRBJ1-2; D unresolved. The CDR3 totals 12 residues. V dropped 7 bases and J dropped 7 bases, with 13 bases sitting between them. CDR1 and CDR2 from the germline V gene are MNHEY and SVGAGI. The CDR3: CASMDDRFGYTF. The CDR3 DNA follows: TGTGCCAGCATGGACGACCGTTTTGGCTACACCTTC.

The genes are TRBV5-1 and TRBJ2-1; D gene ambiguous. The CDR3 spans 13 residues. V was shortened by 1 base and J by 7 bases, with 9 bases between the two germline ends. From germline, CDR1 is SGHRS and CDR2 YFSETQ. CDR3 residues: CASSLPNPNEQFF. The CDR3 DNA follows: TGCGCCAGCAGCTTGCCTAACCCTAATGAGCAGTTCTTC.

The CDR3: CASSRGRQVNYGYTF. DNA for the CDR3: TGCGCCAGCAGCCGCGGAAGACAGGTTAACTATGGCTACACCTTC. This chain connects TRBV4-3 to TRBJ1-2, with D maybe TRBD1 (6 bases). Looked up from germline, CDR1 is LGHNA and CDR2 is YSLEER. The ends were cut back, 4 bases at V and 1 base at J, with 13 bases in the middle. The CDR3 is 15 residues long.

The chain recombines TRBV9 with TRBJ2-2; D is perhaps TRBD2 (5 bases). Trimming removed 0 bases at V and 4 bases at J, with 10 bases between. The CDR3 consists of 15 residues. CDR1 and CDR2 from the germline V gene are SGDLS and YYNGEE. CDR3 amino acids: CASSVGGPITGELFF. In nucleotides, the CDR3 is TGTGCCAGCAGCGTAGGCGGGCCGATCACCGGGGAGCTGTTTTTT.

The chain employs TRBV27 and TRBJ1-2; D uncertain. The germline gives CDR1 MNHEY, CDR2 SMNVEV (reference sequence). The ends were cut back, 3 bases at V and 6 bases at J, with 8 bases in the middle. This CDR3 is built from 12 residues. The DNA of the CDR3 is TGTGCCAGCAGTTTCAGAGGAGATGGCTACACCTTC. Protein sequence: CASSFRGDGYTF.

This sequence joins TRBV5-5 and TRBJ1-2; D gene unclear. This CDR3 contains 12 residues. V lost 3 bases to trimming and J lost 8 bases, with 11 bases between them. Looked up from germline, CDR1 is SGHKS and CDR2 is YYEKEE (reference sequence). The CDR3 sequence is CASSSWDLGYTF. CDR3 bases: TGTGCCAGCAGCTCGTGGGATCTGGGCTACACCTTC.

This clone was observed a handful of times. The V gene is TRBV5-4, the J gene TRBJ1-6; TRBD1 is a possible D gene (5 bases). Germline CDR1 is SGHNT and CDR2 is YYREEE (reference sequence). Trimming took 0 bases from V and 3 from J, leaving 7 bases between them. The CDR3 is 15 residues long. DNA for the CDR3: TGTGCCAGCAGCTTGGACAGGCTCTATAATTCACCCCTCCACTTT. It codes for CASSLDRLYNSPLHF.

The chain joins TRBV10-3 to TRBJ1-1; 7 nucleotides agree with TRBD1. The V segment lost 3 bases and the J segment 6 bases; nucleotides outside the gene matches: 10. Germline V gene lookup returns CDR1 ENHRY and CDR2 SYGVKD. CDR3 size: 15 residues. The DNA of the CDR3 is TGTGCCATCAGTGAACAGGGGAGGGCTGGTTCTGAAGCTTTCTTT. This sequence encodes CAISEQGRAGSEAFF.

This chain links TRBV28 with TRBJ1-1; 9 bases match TRBD1. Trimming took 6 bases from V and 10 from J; bases not matched to a gene: 9. Germline V CDR1 and CDR2: MDHEN, SYDVKM. CDR3 length equals 13 residues. For the CDR3, the DNA is TGTGCCAGCAGACGGACAGGGGTCGAAGTAGCTTTCTTT. This codes for CASRRTGVEVAFF.

J is TRBJ1-3 and V is TRBV10-3; 7 nucleotides line up with TRBD1. The CDR3 has 13 amino acids. Germline lookup yields CDR1 ENHRY and CDR2 SYGVKD. Trimming took 6 bases from V and 2 from J; bases not matched to a gene: 1. The CDR3 bases are TGTGCCATCAGGGGGACAGCTGGAAACACCATATATTTT. Its protein is CAIRGTAGNTIYF.

The table lists this clone with a few counts. This chain links TRBV27 with TRBJ2-3; 9 bases map to TRBD2. The CDR3 covers 20 residues. J gave up 0 bases and V 7 bases, and 20 bases lay outside the gene matches. Germline V gene sequence: CDR1 MNHEY, CDR2 SMNVEV (reference sequence). Here the CDR3 reads CASTPGLAGYFKVSTDTQYF. The DNA of the CDR3 is TGTGCCAGCACCCCCGGGCTAGCGGGATATTTTAAAGTTAGCACAGATACGCAGTATTTT.

The chain recombines TRBV28 with TRBJ2-7; 9 nucleotides align to TRBD2. The CDR3 is made up of 14 amino acids. CDR1 and CDR2 (germline): MDHEN, SYDVKM. V shed 3 bases, J shed 4 bases, and the junction held 4 bases outside the gene matches. The CDR3 DNA reads as TGTGCCAGCAGTTTGGGACTAGCTGTGTACGAGCAGTACTTC. Translated: CASSLGLAVYEQYF.

The rearrangement joins TRBV28 to TRBJ2-1, with TRBD2 identical over 8 bases. Losses at the gene ends were 2 bases for V and 3 bases for J; bases not matched to a gene: 9. The length of the CDR3 is 17 residues. Germline loops: CDR1 MDHEN, CDR2 SYDVKM. This chain's CDR3 is CASSLEGGRRFYNEQFF. The CDR3 coding sequence is TGTGCCAGCAGTTTAGAAGGCGGGAGGAGGTTCTACAATGAGCAGTTCTTC.

The chain uses TRBV7-3 and TRBJ2-5; TRBD2 aligns across 11 bases. This CDR3 region has 16 residues. Germline CDR1 reads SGHTA; CDR2 reads FQGTGA. Unmatched junction bases numbered 8, after V lost 3 bases and J lost 5 bases. CDR3: CASSLGLAAQRETQYF. DNA of the CDR3: TGTGCCAGCAGCTTGGGACTAGCGGCCCAACGGGAGACCCAGTACTTC.

The genes are TRBV12-3 or TRBV12-4 and TRBJ2-7; D might be TRBD2 (6 bases). This CDR3 is 13 amino acids long. Trimming took 1 base from V and 2 from J, leaving 6 bases between them. CDR3 in amino acids: CASSLGTTYEQYF. CDR3 DNA sequence: TGTGCCAGCAGTTTAGGGACTACCTACGAGCAGTACTTC.

In its sample, this clone was seen a few times. The V gene is TRBV12-3 or TRBV12-4, the J gene TRBJ1-3; weak D call: TRBD1 (6 bases). This CDR3 is built from 13 residues. The ends were cut back, 5 bases at V and 2 bases at J, with 7 bases in the middle. The CDR3: CASSGTTGNTIYF. The CDR3, as DNA: TGTGCCAGCAGTGGGACAACTGGAAACACCATATATTTT.

As DNA, the CDR3 is TGCAGCGTTGTCCCCTCCAGCACAGATACGCAGTATTTT. This codes for CSVVPSSTDTQYF. The chain has TRBV29-1 and TRBJ2-3; D is unclear. V gave up 4 bases and J gave up 0 bases, with 8 bases separating them. CDR1 and CDR2 from the germline V gene are SQVTM and ANQGSEA. This CDR3 is built from 13 residues.

The V and J genes are TRBV6-2 or TRBV6-3 and TRBJ2-1; D ambiguous. Germline lookup yields CDR1 MNHEY and CDR2 SVGEGT. V was cut by 2 bases and J by 7 bases, with 6 bases left in between. CDR3 length equals 12 residues. The CDR3 sequence is CASSYEGNEQFF. CDR3 nucleotides: TGTGCCAGCAGTTACGAAGGGAATGAGCAGTTCTTC.

The chain employs TRBV2 and TRBJ1-4, with D maybe TRBD1 (5 bases). The V and J ends lost 11 bases and 0 bases respectively, with 19 bases between them. This CDR3 is 16 amino acids long. The germline CDR1 and CDR2 sequences are SNHLY and FYNNEI. CDR3 protein: CACHPGRLATNEKLFF. The CDR3 coding sequence is TGTGCCTGCCACCCGGGACGACTTGCAACTAATGAAAAACTGTTTTTT. Looking up the rest from reference TRBV2 and TRBJ1-4 gives the full variable domain: EPEVTQTPSHQVTQMGQEVILRCVPISNHLYFYWYRQILGQKVEFLVSFYNNEISEKSEIFDDQFSVERPDGSNFTLKIRSTKLEDSAMYFCACHPGRLATNEKLFFGSGTQLSVL.

V and J are TRBV7-9 and TRBJ2-7, with D possibly matching TRBD1 (6 bases). Trimming cost V 4 bases and J 4 bases, with 20 bases left between them. The CDR3 has 16 amino acids. CDR1 SEHNR and CDR2 FQNEAQ come from the germline V gene (reference sequence). The CDR3 protein is CASSSLGIGGAYEQYF. In DNA, the CDR3 is TGTGCCAGCAGCTCCCTCGGAATAGGGGGAGCGTACGAGCAGTACTTC.

The rearrangement joins TRBV11-3 to TRBJ2-2; D not certain. Trimming removed 4 bases from V and 6 bases from J, with 15 bases in between. Per germline, CDR1 SGHNT and CDR2 YENEEA. This CDR3 is 15 amino acids long. CDR3 residues: CASSSGQAVPGELFF. The CDR3 nucleotides are TGTGCCAGCAGCTCCGGCCAGGCTGTTCCCGGGGAGCTGTTTTTT.

V and J are TRBV24-1 and TRBJ1-4; D possibly corresponds to TRBD1 (6 bases). Germline CDR1 KGHDR, CDR2 SFDVKD. The CDR3 consists of 14 residues. Trimming took off 5 bases at V and 8 bases at J, with 14 bases between the two ends. The CDR3 spells CATSATTGGEKLFF. DNA for the CDR3: TGTGCCACCAGTGCTACGACAGGCGGAGAAAAACTGTTTTTT.

This sequence joins TRBV6-1 and TRBJ1-5; D may be TRBD1 (5 bases). The CDR3 spans 15 residues. The V and J ends lost 2 bases and 7 bases respectively, with 15 bases between them. The germline gives CDR1 MNHNS, CDR2 SASEGT. The chain's CDR3 is CASSELGRSGQPQHF. In DNA form, the CDR3 reads TGTGCCAGCAGTGAATTGGGGCGGTCGGGACAGCCCCAGCATTTT.

V gene TRBV7-2 combines with J gene TRBJ2-7, with TRBD1 matching over 7 bases. The CDR3 is 17 residues long. V lost 5 bases to trimming and J lost 2 bases; unmatched junction nucleotides: 15. Germline assignment: CDR1 SGHTA and CDR2 FQGNSA. This CDR3 is CASSKGTAFQNPYEQYF. CDR3 nucleotides: TGTGCCAGCAGCAAGGGGACAGCGTTCCAGAATCCCTACGAGCAGTACTTC.

This clone came up once. The chain is built from TRBV6-5 and TRBJ2-7; possible D gene TRBD2, 6 bases. Germline-derived CDR1 and CDR2 are MNHEY and SVGAGI. Trimming removed 7 bases from V and 3 bases from J, with 16 bases in between. This CDR3 has 14 amino acids. The CDR3 protein is CASKNRLGDYEQYF. CDR3 bases: TGTGCCAGCAAGAACCGACTAGGGGACTACGAGCAGTACTTC.

The chain has TRBV3-1 (or the pseudogene TRBV3-2) and TRBJ1-6; no clear D gene. There are 19 residues in the CDR3. Germline CDR1 LGHDT, CDR2 YNNKEL (reference sequence). Between the trimmed V and J ends, which lost 0 bases and 6 bases, there was a span of 21 bases. CDR3 sequence reads: CASSQDALHGPGGNSPLHF. The CDR3 DNA follows: TGTGCCAGCAGCCAAGATGCCCTGCACGGGCCAGGCGGTAATTCACCCCTCCACTTT.

The count of this clone is one. The chain has TRBV25-1 and TRBJ1-1, with D possibly matching TRBD1 (6 bases). The CDR3 totals 13 residues. Looked up from germline, CDR1 is MGHDK and CDR2 is SYGVNS. V lost 7 bases, J lost 4 bases, and 13 bases lay in between. CDR3 coding DNA: TGTGCCAGCACCCGAGGGGGGATCACTGAAGCTTTCTTT. Its translation is CASTRGGITEAFF. Together with reference TRBV25-1 and TRBJ1-1, the CDR3 gives the full variable domain: EADIYQTPRYLVIGTGKKITLECSQTMGHDKMYWYQQDPGMELHLIHYSYGVNSTEKGDLSSESTVSRIRTEHFPLTLESARPSHTSQYLCASTRGGITEAFFGQGTRLTVV.